These T cell receptor beta chains were read from a single sample in a study of OX40 agonist ivuxolimab in advanced cancers. Assay: immunoSEQ multiplex PCR; the TCRdb copy retains only in-frame clones and omits some. Seen here are approximately 44,000 clones, approximately 86% observed once, and the top ten hold approximately 0.4%. The input for sequencing was CD4+ or CD8+ T cells sorted from blood, taken in a trial of the OX40 agonist ivuxolimab. All receptors come from an adult with an advanced solid tumor such as melanoma, head and neck, liver or kidney cancer. Each CDR3 is given with its conserved first and last residue. Each record gives: J gene, V gene, clone size, D gene, CDR3 protein, CDR3 DNA. The D gene is left open where the match is weak. Rows may omit the clone size; those that give it use once, few, many or a size class.

>TRBJ2-7|TRBV20-1|-|-
CSARVGGYQYF
TGCAGTGCTAGAGTAGGGGGATACCAGTACTTC
>TRBJ2-6|TRBV10-2|-|-
CASTPPSGANVLTF
TGCGCCAGCACCCCACCCTCTGGGGCCAACGTCCTGACTTTC
>TRBJ1-6|TRBV7-9|-|-
CASSPGLGLGSPLHF
TGTGCCAGCAGCCCCGGACTGGGCCTGGGTTCACCCCTCCACTTT
>TRBJ2-3|TRBV5-8|-|-
CASSLGESTDTQYF
TGTGCCAGCAGCTTGGGGGAGAGTACAGATACGCAGTATTTT
>TRBJ2-2|TRBV5-1|-|-
CASSLTGKTGELFF
TGCGCCAGCAGCTTGACAGGGAAGACCGGGGAGCTGTTTTTT
>TRBJ2-2|TRBV12-5|once|TRBD1
CASGLAAGTGTGELFF
TGTGCTAGTGGTTTGGCCGCCGGGACAGGGACCGGGGAGCTGTTTTTT
>TRBJ1-2|TRBV28|-|-
CASSLLGYGYTF
TGTGCCAGCAGTTTATTGGGCTATGGCTACACCTTC
>TRBJ1-2|TRBV23-1|-|-
CARIERTYF
TGCGCCAGAATTGAGAGGACGTACTTC
>TRBJ2-7|TRBV5-1|-|TRBD2
CASSYTWTSGDYEQYF
TGCGCCAGCAGCTATACCTGGACTAGCGGGGACTACGAGCAGTACTTC
>TRBJ1-3|TRBV4-2|-|-
CASSQESRDGSGNTIYF
TGTGCCAGCAGCCAAGAGTCGCGGGACGGCTCTGGAAACACCATATATTTT
>TRBJ2-3|TRBV19|-|TRBD1
CASTNLGQIPTDTQYF
TGTGCCAGTACCAACCTGGGACAGATTCCCACAGATACGCAGTATTTT
>TRBJ1-2|TRBV27|few|-
CASSLNSNYGYTF
TGTGCCAGCAGTTTAAACAGTAACTATGGCTACACCTTC
>TRBJ1-5|TRBV6-6|-|-
CASSTQGSLSNQPQHF
TGTGCCAGCAGTACACAGGGTTCTCTGAGCAATCAGCCCCAGCATTTT
>TRBJ1-1|TRBV19|-|-
CASQSSGIGVAEAFF
TGTGCCAGTCAGTCGTCAGGGATCGGGGTCGCTGAAGCTTTCTTT